Listed below are T cell receptor beta chains from one sample, sequenced in a study of T cells in localized non-small cell lung cancer. TCRdb keeps only in-frame clones here, not all; method: immunoSEQ multiplex PCR. The table lists about 33,000 clones, 85% to 90% of them singletons. Here the sequenced sample was peripheral blood, taken before any cancer treatment. The receptors here all came from a man aged 40 to 70 with stage I lung adenocarcinoma. The conserved cysteine and the conserved F or W are not part of the CDR3 here. The order of the fields is V gene, J gene, CDR3 protein.

>TRBV4-1|TRBJ2-1
ASSRGDGSYNEQF
>TRBV6-1|TRBJ1-1
ASTRTGAGTEAF
>TRBV7-9|TRBJ1-2
ASSPQGYYGYT
>TRBV7-2|TRBJ2-5
ASSSGLLTETQY
>TRBV6-1|TRBJ2-7
ATFTYPGGHYEQY
>TRBV13|TRBJ2-7
ASSFSKSISGTGISEQY
>TRBV30|TRBJ1-5
AWSVQSGSNQPQH
>TRBV7-7|TRBJ2-3
ASSSGTGRTDTQY
>TRBV6-5|TRBJ1-1
ASQVNTEAF
>TRBV9|TRBJ1-1
ASSDGQGRLYTEAF
>TRBV19|TRBJ1-2
ASSIDGSKTYGYT
>TRBV6-5|TRBJ2-5
ASSYPQGGETQY
>TRBV18|TRBJ2-7
ASSPSQEIVNEQY
>TRBV19|TRBJ2-7
ASSALTGNEQY
>TRBV5-1|TRBJ1-4
ASSIGWQGEKLF
>TRBV18|TRBJ2-7
ASSLQTGRNGGEQY
>TRBV12-5|TRBJ2-5
ASGLEGANRETQY
>TRBV9|TRBJ2-2
ASSVVRGRGELF
>TRBV6-5|TRBJ1-2
ASRSNYGYT
>TRBV7-2|TRBJ1-1
ASSPRGSLNTEAF
>TRBV6-5|TRBJ1-1
ASSISWEAEAF
>TRBV7-7|TRBJ1-3
ASSLGTSSGNTIY
>TRBV6-1|TRBJ2-7
ASSTLGQPNEQY
>TRBV5-1|TRBJ1-6
ASSLSGIQYSPLH
>TRBV30|TRBJ2-3
AWSVSIGQGAKDTQY